This is a list of T cell receptor beta chains from one sample in a study of shared clonotypes between healthy human individuals. This table comes from immunoSEQ multiplex PCR, and its TCRdb copy is limited to in-frame clones, with some not included. The sample carries around 1.9 million clones, about 94% recorded once. The sample was naive CD8+ T cells from PBMCs. These receptors came from a man aged 18 to 29 in good health. Some clones in this sample may be carry-over from other donors' samples. The conserved cysteine and the conserved F or W are not part of the CDR3 here. The order of the fields is V gene, CDR3 protein.

V: TRBV19
CDR3: ASSRTGYNEQF

V: TRBV18
CDR3: ASSPGGGYT

V: TRBV19
CDR3: ASSTRTGEVTQY

V: TRBV28
CDR3: ASSFVVRGGGGYT

V: TRBV27
CDR3: ASSLIGTGELF

V: TRBV28
CDR3: ASSLAGRAGETNEQF

V: TRBV7-8
CDR3: ASSPHRGGGSPEAF

V: TRBV9
CDR3: ASSPHQGHNTEAF

V: TRBV9
CDR3: ASSSGGSLYEQY

V: TRBV10-3
CDR3: AISERASGRPVEPYNEQF

V: TRBV7-3
CDR3: ASSLSADQETQY

V: TRBV5-5
CDR3: ASSEPGGGRSSYNEQF

V: TRBV9
CDR3: ASSVGFLSLESYNEQF

V: TRBV6-1
CDR3: ASSVWDRYYEQY

V: TRBV27
CDR3: ASSLRQGNSYEQY

V: TRBV5-6
CDR3: ASSLFFESMNTEAF

V: TRBV27
CDR3: ASSLMGQGYEQY

V: TRBV10-3
CDR3: AISSGGGTEAF

V: TRBV5-1
CDR3: ASSLGLAGAYDEQY

V: TRBV10-3
CDR3: AISPTQGRDQETQY

V: TRBV7-6
CDR3: ASSPEHAVRPGNTEAF

V: TRBV29-1
CDR3: SAESPVGYT

V: TRBV19
CDR3: ASSILGGAPDTQY

V: TRBV2
CDR3: ASSELAGGEGVYEQY

V: TRBV29-1
CDR3: GGAGLNEQF

V: TRBV27
CDR3: ASSLVSGELF

V: TRBV7-6
CDR3: ASSAYKGELF

V: TRBV27
CDR3: ASSWGGLGEQY

V: TRBV13
CDR3: ASSLSPGGAGVMADTQY

V: TRBV7-9
CDR3: ASSLGPAGGPGEQY

V: TRBV7-9
CDR3: ASSLAPGGSNTIY

V: TRBV27
CDR3: ASSYVGVAEAF

V: TRBV9
CDR3: ASSDGQTLNTGELF

V: TRBV9
CDR3: ASSGNNEQF

V: TRBV19
CDR3: ASSFRRSYEQY

V: TRBV5-6
CDR3: ASSFVANYGYT

V: TRBV27
CDR3: ASSFTGTGDYNEQF

V: TRBV2
CDR3: ASSGRTGGRETQY

V: TRBV28
CDR3: ASSLGAGAPWEQF

V: TRBV7-9
CDR3: ASRGRGGNEQF

V: TRBV4-3
CDR3: ASSYLWGGRETQY

V: TRBV19
CDR3: ASSRTGELF

V: TRBV28
CDR3: ASSSETANSYEQY

V: TRBV9
CDR3: ASSPGGKDTQY

V: TRBV2
CDR3: ASSEPGRYDEQY